This entry concerns a single T cell receptor beta chain. This sample was taken from a study of T-cell reconstitution after alpha-beta-depleted transplantation in children. The CDR3 totals 15 residues. With 5 bases removed from V and 0 bases from J, the gap between germline ends came to 13 bases. Germline lookup yields CDR1 SGHVS and CDR2 FNYEAQ. Unique molecular identifiers featured in how the TCRbeta library was prepared. TCRdb used MiXCR to reprocess the PCR reads, holding one entry per CDR3 protein. The table lists hundreds of thousands of distinct CDR3 sequences, approximately 12% of them singletons.

This sequence originates from a male patient between 10 and 17 years old who had a stem cell transplant for acute myeloid leukemia, so the T cells may come from the graft donor. The sample consisted of PBMCs, mostly from graft donor cells, taken 360 days after TCRalphabeta/CD19-depleted stem cell transplant. The chain employs TRBV7-6 and TRBJ2-5; maybe TRBD2 (5 bases). CDR3 bases: TGTGCCAGCAGCCCCCTGTCGGGGTACCAAGAGACCCAGTACTTC. Translated, it gives CASSPLSGYQETQYF.